Here is one TCR beta chain with its context. Its antigen remains unknown. 13 Jbeta primers and 60 Vbeta primers were used for the PCR. Only in-frame clones appear in the TCRdb table, and some are missing; sequencing was by immunoSEQ multiplex PCR. The table records 100,000 to 150,000 clones, around 72% of them present only once. The data belong to a study of cytomegalovirus exposure and HLA in healthy donors. General study points: TCR beta chains numbering 164 were designated cytomegalovirus-associated. Analyzed later, most CMV-associated TCR beta chains appeared HLA-restricted. It was reported in a later analysis that an Asian-associated ancestry cluster showed fewer N-insertions than the approximately 670-donor mean. TCR beta V- and J-gene trimming was later associated with a missense DCLRE1C variant.

V gave up 2 bases and J gave up 0 bases, with 11 bases separating them. This CDR3 region has 16 residues. Germline V gene sequence: CDR1 SNHLY, CDR2 FYNNEI. The receptor's source is a woman aged 40 to 50 in good health and CMV-seronegative. The specimen sequenced was PBMCs. The chain uses TRBV2 and TRBJ2-1, with a possible D match to TRBD2 (6 bases). In DNA form, the CDR3 reads TGTGCCAGCAGTGAAATATTCGGGGGCTCCTACAATGAGCAGTTCTTC. Its protein is CASSEIFGGSYNEQFF.